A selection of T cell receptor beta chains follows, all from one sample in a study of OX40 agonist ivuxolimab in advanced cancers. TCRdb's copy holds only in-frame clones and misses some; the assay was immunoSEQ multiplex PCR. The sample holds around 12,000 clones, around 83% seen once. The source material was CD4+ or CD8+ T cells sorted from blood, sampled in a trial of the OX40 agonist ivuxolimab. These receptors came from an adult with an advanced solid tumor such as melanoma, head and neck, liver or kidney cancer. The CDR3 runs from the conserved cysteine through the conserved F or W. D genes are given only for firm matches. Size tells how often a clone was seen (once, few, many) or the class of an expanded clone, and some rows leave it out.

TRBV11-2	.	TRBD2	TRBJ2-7	TGTGCCAGCAGGTTAGCGGGAGGTGACTACGAGCAGTACTTC	CASRLAGGDYEQYF
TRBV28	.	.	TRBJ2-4	TGTGCCAGCAGTTTTACAGGGAGTGAAAACATTCAGTACTTC	CASSFTGSENIQYF
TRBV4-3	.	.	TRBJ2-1	TGCGCCAGCAGCCAAGATCCTAGCTTTAGCAGCTCCTACAATGAGCAGTTCTTC	CASSQDPSFSSSYNEQFF
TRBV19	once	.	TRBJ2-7	TGTGCCAGTAGTTGGTCTATTACCTACGAGCAGTACTTC	CASSWSITYEQYF
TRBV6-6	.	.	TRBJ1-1	TGTGCCAGCAGTTACCCGGACAGCCTAGAAGCTTTCTTT	CASSYPDSLEAFF
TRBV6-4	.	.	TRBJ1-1	TGTGCCAGCCCGGGACCCCACACTGAAGCTTTCTTT	CASPGPHTEAFF
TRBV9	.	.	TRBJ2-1	TGTGCCAGCAGCGTAAGGGGGATTCCTCCTTACAATGAGCAGTTCTTC	CASSVRGIPPYNEQFF
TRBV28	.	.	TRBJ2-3	TGTGCCAGCAGGTTCCCCGCAGATACGCAGTATTTT	CASRFPADTQYF
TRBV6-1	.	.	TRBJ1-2	TGTGCCAGCAGTGAAGGGCGGGGAGGGTCCTATGGCTACACCTTC	CASSEGRGGSYGYTF
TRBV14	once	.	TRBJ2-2	TGTGCCAGCAGCCGCGCAGGGACCGGGGAGCTGTTTTTT	CASSRAGTGELFF
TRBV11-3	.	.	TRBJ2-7	TGTGCCAGCAGCTACTACTCCGGCGGATACTACGAGCAGTACTTC	CASSYYSGGYYEQYF
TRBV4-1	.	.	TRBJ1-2	TGCGCCAGCAGCCAAGATTCCGGGAATGGCTACACCTTC	CASSQDSGNGYTF
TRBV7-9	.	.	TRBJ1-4	TGTGCCAGCAGCTCCTCGGTTCGATCAATTGCAACTAATGAAAAACTGTTTTTT	CASSSSVRSIATNEKLFF
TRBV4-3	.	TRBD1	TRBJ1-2	TGCGCCAGCGGCCGGAAACAGGGGGTTCCTGGCTACACCTTC	CASGRKQGVPGYTF
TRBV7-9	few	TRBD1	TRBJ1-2	TGTGCCAGCAGCCGCCCTGGACAGGGGAGCGGTGGCTACACCTTC	CASSRPGQGSGGYTF
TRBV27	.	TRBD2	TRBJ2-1	TGTGCCAGCAGTTCGTACCTAGGTGGGAGGGCCTCCCCCTCCAATGAGCAGTTCTTC	CASSSYLGGRASPSNEQFF
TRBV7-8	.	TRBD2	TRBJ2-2	TGTGCCAGCAGCTCCATAGCGGGAACAAACACCGGGGAGCTGTTTTTT	CASSSIAGTNTGELFF
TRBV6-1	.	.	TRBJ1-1	TGTGCCAGCAGTGAAGCGCAGGGAGTGAACACTGAAGCTTTCTTT	CASSEAQGVNTEAFF
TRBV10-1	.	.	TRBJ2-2	TGCGCCAGCAGTTCCTCTGGGGGCCTGAACACCGGGGAGCTGTTTTTT	CASSSSGGLNTGELFF